Given below is one TCR beta chain in context. The clone's antigen remains unknown. The sample holds no much larger clone one base away, and base qualities are not on file. V and J are truncated by 3 bases and 5 bases respectively, leaving an intervening sequence of 3 bases. CDR1 and CDR2 are read off the germline V gene (reference sequence) as SGHNT and YYREEE. Inclusive of the bounding cysteine and phenylalanine, the CDR3 is 11 residues long. The sequence is cut down to CDR3 DNA, 33 bases in frame from base 1. For the CD8 naive samples, CD45RO-negative cells were positively selected for CCR7, yielding a CD45RA+CCR7+ population from which TemRA cells were excluded. Donors were healthy HIV-negative adults with no recently reported acute infections or vaccinations. Every donor was a Caucasian adult residing in Nashville, Tennessee, USA. Blood was collected by leukapheresis, and PBMCs were isolated by Ficoll-Histopaque density gradient centrifugation and then cryopreserved in liquid nitrogen vapor phase. Analytical flow cytometry was used to check the purity and quantity of every magnetically sorted T cell population. From each sorted fraction, genomic DNA was isolated and quantified by UV absorbance on a Nanodrop 2000c.

The record originates from a study of shared clonotypes between healthy human individuals (dated by TCRdb to the early 2020s). With regard to the full study: A few men and two women, aged 18 to 49 years, made up the cohort. For each donor, CD4 naive and CD4 memory were each run on three plates, CD8 naive on two plates, and CD8 memory on one plate. Different laboratories and diverse techniques were used to prepare libraries and sequence TCR repertoires, to increase sequencing depth and limit assay-specific biases. Each donor's leukapheresis produced roughly between roughly 0.85 and 9.5 billion PBMCs. The study deeply sequenced blood TCR repertoires of five healthy adults to estimate repertoire size and the extent of clonotype sharing between individuals. The full study reports these points: Pairwise subsampling led to the expectation that sequencing depth would affect the degree of clonotype sharing among donors. Even with the large sequencing depth, rarefaction of the sorted-subset datasets indicated that sequencing was incomplete. Across a few donors, about 5.2% of naive CD4, approximately 3.6% of naive CD8, 2% to 2.5% of memory CD4, and approximately 0.4% of memory CD8 clonotypes were shared. Naive subsets generally had larger estimated clonotype richness than memory subsets did. Because the study included a small number of donors, the genetic and exposure-history diversity represented was limited. Compared with non-shared clonotypes, clonotypes shared by all four sorted-subset donors had higher generation probabilities. Sampling was restricted to blood, and TCR repertoires in tissues likely differ from the TCR repertoires found in blood.

Using the deep immunoSEQ assay, multiplex PCR amplified TCR CDR3 regions from genomic DNA. Extracted genomic DNA from each cell subset was spread evenly across all wells of several immunoSEQ 96-well plates, with each plate serving as a replicate. For sorted subsets, 200 to 250 ng of genomic DNA, equivalent to 30,000 or so T cell genomes, went into each replicate PCR. Purified libraries were quantified with a Qubit 3.0 fluorometer, sized on a Bioanalyzer 2100, and re-quantified with the KAPA Library Quantification kit. A separate single-read 150-cycle Illumina NextSeq 550 flow cell was used to sequence each immunoSEQ 96-well plate. As for the original processing: The immunoSEQ output contained only junctional sequences without quality scores, so filtering could not match that applied to full-length reads. Sequences were annotated with PyIR, a Python wrapper for IgBLAST v1.9, and V/J genes and CDR3 were assigned using IMGT germline references. Reads with weak V/J assignments (E-value above 1e-6), missing CDR3, stop codons, out-of-frame junctions, or ambiguous translated residues were removed. A V3J clonotype was defined by an identical inferred V gene, J gene, and CDR3 amino acid sequence. Percentage overlap between repertoires was computed as shared unique clonotypes divided by the size of the smaller repertoire. Richness of each repertoire was evaluated using RTK rarefaction, the Chao1 estimator, and Recon v2.1 estimates of unobserved clonotypes. OLGA was used to compute generation probabilities for all TCRbeta clonotypes that the gDNA method yielded from a handful of donors. In TCRdb, the immuneACCESS table is reduced to in-frame sequences with V and J assigned. These tables do not hold every clone; where another copy was compared, an unresolved V gene accounts for under half, and the others remain unexplained. D and trimming come from the DNA, and the V and J calls and clone size come from that table. A total of approximately 650,000 clones appear in this sample, 95% to 96% of them only once. Jointly, the top ten make up 0.1% to 0.11% of the sample.

The chain is made from TRBV5-4 and TRBJ2-1; the D gene assignment is ambiguous. The sample comprised naive CD8+ T cells sorted from blood. Explained via the paper, the cell subset or site label denotes: CD45RA+CCR7+. The sequence was obtained from a woman in her 30s in good health. The CDR3 is CASSYDNEQFF. The sequenced DNA: TGTGCCAGCAGCTACGACAATGAGCAGTTCTTC.